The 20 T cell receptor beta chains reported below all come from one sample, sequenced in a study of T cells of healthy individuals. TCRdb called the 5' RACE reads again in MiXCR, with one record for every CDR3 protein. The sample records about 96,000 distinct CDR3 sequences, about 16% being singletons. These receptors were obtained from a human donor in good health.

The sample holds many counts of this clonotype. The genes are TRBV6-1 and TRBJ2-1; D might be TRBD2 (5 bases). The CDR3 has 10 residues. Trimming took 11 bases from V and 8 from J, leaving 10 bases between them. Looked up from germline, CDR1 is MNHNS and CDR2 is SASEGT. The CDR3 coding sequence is TGTGCCCTAGGAGCGGATGAGCAGTTCTTC. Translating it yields CALGADEQFF.

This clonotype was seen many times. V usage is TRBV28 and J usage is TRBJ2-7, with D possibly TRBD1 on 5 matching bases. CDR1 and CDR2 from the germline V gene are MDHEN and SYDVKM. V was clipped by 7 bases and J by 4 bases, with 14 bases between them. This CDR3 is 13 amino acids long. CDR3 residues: CASTSRAGYEQYF. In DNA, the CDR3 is TGTGCCAGCACCTCCAGGGCCGGGTACGAGCAGTACTTC.

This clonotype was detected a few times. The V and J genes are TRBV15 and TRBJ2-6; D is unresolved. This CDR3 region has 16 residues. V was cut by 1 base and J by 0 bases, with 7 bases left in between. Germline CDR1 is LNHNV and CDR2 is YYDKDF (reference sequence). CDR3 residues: CATSRVSGSGANVLTF. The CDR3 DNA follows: TGTGCCACCAGCAGAGTTTCGGGCTCTGGGGCCAACGTCCTGACTTTC.

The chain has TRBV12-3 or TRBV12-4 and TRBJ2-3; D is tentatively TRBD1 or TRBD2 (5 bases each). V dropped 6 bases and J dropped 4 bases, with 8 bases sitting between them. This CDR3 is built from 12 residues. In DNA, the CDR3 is TGTGCCAGCAGAGAGGGGCCAGATACGCAGTATTTT. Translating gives CASREGPDTQYF.

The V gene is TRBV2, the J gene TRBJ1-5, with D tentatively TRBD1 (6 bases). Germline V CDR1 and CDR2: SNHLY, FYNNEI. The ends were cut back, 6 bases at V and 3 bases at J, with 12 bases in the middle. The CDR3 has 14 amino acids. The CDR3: CASRQGQPNQPQHF. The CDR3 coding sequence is TGTGCCAGCAGACAGGGCCAGCCCAATCAGCCCCAGCATTTT.

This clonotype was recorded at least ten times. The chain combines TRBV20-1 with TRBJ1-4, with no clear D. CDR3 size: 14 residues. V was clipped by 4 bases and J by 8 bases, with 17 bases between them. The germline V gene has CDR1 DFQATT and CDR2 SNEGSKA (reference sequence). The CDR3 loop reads CSAMGSGLREKLFF. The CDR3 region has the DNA TGCAGTGCTATGGGGAGCGGGCTCCGCGAAAAACTGTTTTTT.

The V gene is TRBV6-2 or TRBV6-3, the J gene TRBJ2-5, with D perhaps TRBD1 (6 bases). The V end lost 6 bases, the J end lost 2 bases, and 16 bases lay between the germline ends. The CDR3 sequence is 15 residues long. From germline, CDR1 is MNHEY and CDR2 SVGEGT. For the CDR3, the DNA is TGTGCCAGCAGACCCCGGACAGCGTCACAAGAGACCCAGTACTTC. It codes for CASRPRTASQETQYF.

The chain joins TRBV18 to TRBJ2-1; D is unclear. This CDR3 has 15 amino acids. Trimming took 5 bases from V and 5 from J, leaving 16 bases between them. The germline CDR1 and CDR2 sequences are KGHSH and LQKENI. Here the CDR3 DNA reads TGTGCCAGCTCATCCGCCGGGTTTAAGGACAATGAGCAGTTCTTC. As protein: CASSSAGFKDNEQFF. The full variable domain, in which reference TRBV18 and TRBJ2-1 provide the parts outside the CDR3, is NAGVMQNPRHLVRRRGQEARLRCSPMKGHSHVYWYRQLPEEGLKFMVYLQKENIIDESGMPKERFSAEFPKEGPSILRIQQVVRGDSAAYFCASSSAGFKDNEQFFGPGTRLTVL.

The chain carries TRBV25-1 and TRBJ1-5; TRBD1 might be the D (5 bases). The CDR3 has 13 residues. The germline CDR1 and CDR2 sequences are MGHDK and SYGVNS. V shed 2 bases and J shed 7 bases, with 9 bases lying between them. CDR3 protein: CASSEGGPQPQHF. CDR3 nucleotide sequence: TGTGCCAGCAGTGAAGGGGGACCGCAGCCCCAGCATTTT. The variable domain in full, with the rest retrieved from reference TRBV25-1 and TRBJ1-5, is EADIYQTPRYLVIGTGKKITLECSQTMGHDKMYWYQQDPGMELHLIHYSYGVNSTEKGDLSSESTVSRIRTEHFPLTLESARPSHTSQYLCASSEGGPQPQHFGDGTRLSIL.

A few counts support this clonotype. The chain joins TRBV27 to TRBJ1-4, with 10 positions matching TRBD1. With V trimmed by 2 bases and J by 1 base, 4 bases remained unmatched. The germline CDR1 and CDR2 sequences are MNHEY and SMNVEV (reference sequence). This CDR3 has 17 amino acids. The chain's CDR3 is CASSLVGQGVTNEKLFF. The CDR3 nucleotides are TGTGCCAGCAGTTTAGTAGGACAGGGGGTAACTAATGAAAAACTGTTTTTT. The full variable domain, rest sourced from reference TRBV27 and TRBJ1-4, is EAQVTQNPRYLITVTGKKLTVTCSQNMNHEYMSWYRQDPGLGLRQIYYSMNVEVTDKGDVPEGYKVSRKEKRNFPLILESPSPNQTSLYFCASSLVGQGVTNEKLFFGSGTQLSVL.

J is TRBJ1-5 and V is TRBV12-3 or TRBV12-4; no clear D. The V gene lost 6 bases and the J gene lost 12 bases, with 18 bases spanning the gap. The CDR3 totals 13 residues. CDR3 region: CASRGRVGRRQHF. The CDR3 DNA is TGTGCCAGCAGAGGGAGGGTTGGAAGGCGCCAGCATTTT.

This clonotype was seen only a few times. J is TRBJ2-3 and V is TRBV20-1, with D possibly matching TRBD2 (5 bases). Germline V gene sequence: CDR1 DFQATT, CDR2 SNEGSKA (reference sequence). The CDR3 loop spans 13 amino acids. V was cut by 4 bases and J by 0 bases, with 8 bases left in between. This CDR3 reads CSAKRGSTDTQYF. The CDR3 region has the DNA TGCAGTGCTAAACGGGGTAGCACAGATACGCAGTATTTT.

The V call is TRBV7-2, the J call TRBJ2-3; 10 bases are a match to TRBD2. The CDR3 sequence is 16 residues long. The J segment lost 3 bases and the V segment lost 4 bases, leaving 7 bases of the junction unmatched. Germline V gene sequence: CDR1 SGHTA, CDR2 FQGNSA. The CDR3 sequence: CASSYASGRWTDTQYF. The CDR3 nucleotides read TGTGCCAGCAGCTATGCTAGCGGGAGATGGACAGATACGCAGTATTTT. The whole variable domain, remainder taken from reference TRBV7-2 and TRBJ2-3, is GAGVSQSPSNKVTEKGKDVELRCDPISGHTALYWYRQSLGQGLEFLIYFQGNSAPDKSGLPSDRFSAERTGGSVSTLTIQRTQQEDSAVYLCASSYASGRWTDTQYFGPGTRLTVL.

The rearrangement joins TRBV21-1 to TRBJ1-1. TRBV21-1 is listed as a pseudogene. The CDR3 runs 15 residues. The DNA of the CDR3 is TGTGCCAGCAGCAAAGCCCGTGCCGAGAACACTGAAGCTTTCTTT. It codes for CASSKARAENTEAFF.

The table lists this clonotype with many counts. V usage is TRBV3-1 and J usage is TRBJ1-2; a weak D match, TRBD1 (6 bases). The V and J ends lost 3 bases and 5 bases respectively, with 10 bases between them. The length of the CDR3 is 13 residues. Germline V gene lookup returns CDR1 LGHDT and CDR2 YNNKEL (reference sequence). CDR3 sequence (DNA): TGTGCCAGCAGCCAGACGGGGGCTTATGGCTACACCTTC. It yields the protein CASSQTGAYGYTF.

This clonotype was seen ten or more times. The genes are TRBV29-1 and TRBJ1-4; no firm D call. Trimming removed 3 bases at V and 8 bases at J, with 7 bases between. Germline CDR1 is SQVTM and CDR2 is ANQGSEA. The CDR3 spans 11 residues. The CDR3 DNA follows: TGCAGCGTTGATAAACAAGAAAAACTGTTTTTT. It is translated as CSVDKQEKLFF.

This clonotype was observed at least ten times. In nucleotides, the CDR3 is TGTGCCAGCAGTGTCCGGGACTATCGACAGTTCTTC. It specifies CASSVRDYRQFF. V and J are TRBV6-6 and TRBJ2-1; 7 nucleotides align to TRBD2. J gave up 13 bases and V 5 bases, and 8 bases lay outside the gene matches. The CDR3 loop spans 12 amino acids. CDR1 and CDR2 (germline): MNHNY, SVGAGI (reference sequence).

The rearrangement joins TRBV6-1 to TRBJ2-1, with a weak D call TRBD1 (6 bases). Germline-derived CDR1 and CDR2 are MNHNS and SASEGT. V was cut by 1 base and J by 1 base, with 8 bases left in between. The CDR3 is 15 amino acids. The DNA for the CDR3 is TGTGCCAGCAGTGAAGAGCAGGGGTCCTACAATGAGCAGTTCTTC. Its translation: CASSEEQGSYNEQFF.

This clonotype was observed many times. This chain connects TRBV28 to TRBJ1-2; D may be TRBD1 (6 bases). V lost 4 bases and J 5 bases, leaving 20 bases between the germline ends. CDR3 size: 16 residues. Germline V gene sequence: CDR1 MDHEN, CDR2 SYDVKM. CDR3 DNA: TGTGCCAGCAGTTCCCAAACTCAAGACAGGCTGTATGGCTACACCTTC. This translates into CASSSQTQDRLYGYTF.

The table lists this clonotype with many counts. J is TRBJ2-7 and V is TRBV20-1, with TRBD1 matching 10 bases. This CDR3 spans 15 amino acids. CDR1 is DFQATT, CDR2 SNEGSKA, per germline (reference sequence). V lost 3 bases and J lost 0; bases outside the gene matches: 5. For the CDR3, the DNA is TGCAGTGCTAGCTCCGGGACAGGGGTCTCCTACGAGCAGTACTTC. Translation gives CSASSGTGVSYEQYF.